This T cell receptor beta chain was sequenced during a study of Ad26.COV2.S vaccination and SARS-CoV-2 variants. Across the study: The trial was COV1001 and the donor's arm was Ad26.COV2.S.

Only in-frame clones appear in the TCRdb table, and some are missing; sequencing was by immunoSEQ multiplex PCR. The sample has a few hundred thousand clones; roughly 88% are singletons. Sample treatment: 15 to 20 received Ad26.COV2.S at low or high dose, single or two shots; roughly five received placebo; per-sample allocation not given. The samples date from day 63 after the first vaccine or placebo injection. Expression of Wuhan-strain SARS-CoV-2 spike came from the Ad26 vector that formed the vaccine. With V trimmed by 2 bases and J by 9 bases, 10 bases remained unmatched. The CDR3 extends over 17 amino acids. Germline CDR1 reads SGHTA; CDR2 reads FQGNSA.

The source was peripheral blood, collected in a trial of Ad26.COV2.S vaccine versus placebo. This chain uses TRBV7-2 with TRBJ1-6; 10 bases align to TRBD1. The receptor was derived from a person between 18 and 59 years old who received the Ad26.COV2.S COVID-19 vaccine or a placebo. Here the CDR3 reads CASSLSRPGQGLSPLHF. The CDR3 region has the DNA TGTGCCAGCAGCTTATCCCGTCCGGGACAGGGGCTTTCACCCCTCCACTTT.